This T cell receptor beta chain was found in a study of shared clonotypes between healthy human individuals. Study observations and caveats: The diversity represented, both genetic and in exposure history, was limited by few donors. The authors expected sequencing depth to affect clonotype sharing among donors.

Original processing notes: Filtering differed since immunoSEQ provided only junctions, with no quality scores. TCRdb's copy holds only in-frame clones and misses some; the assay was immunoSEQ multiplex PCR. Clone size and V and J calls were adopted from that table, with D and trimming inferred from the DNA. The sample contains 500,000 to 650,000 clones, around 77% of which appear only once. Per germline, CDR1 MNHNS and CDR2 SASEGT. The CDR3 consists of 14 residues. V lost 7 bases to trimming and J lost 5 bases, with 17 bases between them. Notes on this clone: Its target is not known.

Recent acute infections and vaccinations were absent in the healthy HIV-negative adult donors. The chain has TRBV6-1 and TRBJ2-5; D gene uncertain. This TCR was sampled from a woman in her thirties or forties in good health. Some clones in this sample may be carry-over from other donors' samples. The sequenced sample consisted of PBMCs. The CDR3, as DNA: TGTGCCAGCACCCCGAATAGTCCTGGGGAGACCCAGTACTTC. Residues: CASTPNSPGETQYF.